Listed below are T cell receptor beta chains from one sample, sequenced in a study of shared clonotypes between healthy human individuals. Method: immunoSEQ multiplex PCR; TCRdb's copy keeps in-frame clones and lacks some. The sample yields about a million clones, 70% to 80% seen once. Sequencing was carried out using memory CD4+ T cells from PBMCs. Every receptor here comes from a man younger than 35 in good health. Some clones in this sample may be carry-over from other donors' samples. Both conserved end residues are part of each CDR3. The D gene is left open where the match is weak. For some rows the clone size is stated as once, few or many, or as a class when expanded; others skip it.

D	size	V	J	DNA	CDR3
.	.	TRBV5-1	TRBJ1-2	TGCGCCAGCAGCTTGGCAGGGCAGCCTAGCTATGGCTACACCTTC	CASSLAGQPSYGYTF
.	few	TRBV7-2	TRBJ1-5	TGTGCCAGCAGCTACTCGGAGGGACAGCCCCAGCATTTT	CASSYSEGQPQHF
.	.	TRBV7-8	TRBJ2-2	TGTGCCAGCAGCTTAGGTGACAGTGGGGAGCTGTTTTTT	CASSLGDSGELFF
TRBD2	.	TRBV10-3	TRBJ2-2	TGTGCCATCACCGGGACTAGCGGGACCGCGGACACCGGGGAGCTGTTTTTT	CAITGTSGTADTGELFF
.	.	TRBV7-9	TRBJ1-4	TGTGCCAGCAGCGACAGGCGAACTAATGAAAAACTGTTTTTT	CASSDRRTNEKLFF
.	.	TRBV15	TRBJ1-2	TGTGCCACCAGCAGAGGCGCCTTCGGCTACACCTTC	CATSRGAFGYTF
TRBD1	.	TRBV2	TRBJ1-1	TGTGCCAGCAGCGACAGGGGCAGGACTGAAGCTTTCTTT	CASSDRGRTEAFF
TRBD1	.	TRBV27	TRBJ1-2	TGTGCCAGCAGTTCGCAGGGGGCGGGCTATGGCTACACCTTC	CASSSQGAGYGYTF
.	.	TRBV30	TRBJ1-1	TGTGCCTGGAACCACCCCGGGGGGGAGAACACTGAAGCTTTCTTT	CAWNHPGGENTEAFF
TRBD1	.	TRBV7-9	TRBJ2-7	TGTGCCAGCAGCTCCCTTCCTACAGGGGCCCACGAGCAGTACTTC	CASSSLPTGAHEQYF
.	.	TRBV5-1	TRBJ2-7	TGTGCCAGCAGCCGACGGGCGGGATACTACGAGCAGTACTTC	CASSRRAGYYEQYF
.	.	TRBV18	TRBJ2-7	TGTGCCAGCTCATCAAGAGAGGGGCCCTACGAGCAGTACTTC	CASSSREGPYEQYF